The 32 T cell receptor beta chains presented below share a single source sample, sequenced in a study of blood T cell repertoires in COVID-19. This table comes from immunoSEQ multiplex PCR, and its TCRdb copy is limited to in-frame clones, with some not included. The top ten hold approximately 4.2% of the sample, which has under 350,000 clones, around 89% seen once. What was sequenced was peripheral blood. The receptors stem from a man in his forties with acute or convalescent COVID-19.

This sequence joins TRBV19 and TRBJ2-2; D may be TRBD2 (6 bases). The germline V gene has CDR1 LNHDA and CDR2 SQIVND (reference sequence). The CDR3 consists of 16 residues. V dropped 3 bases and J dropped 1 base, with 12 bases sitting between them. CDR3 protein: CASSIIGGENTGELFF. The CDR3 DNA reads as TGTGCCAGTAGTATCATTGGCGGGGAGAACACCGGGGAGCTGTTTTTT.

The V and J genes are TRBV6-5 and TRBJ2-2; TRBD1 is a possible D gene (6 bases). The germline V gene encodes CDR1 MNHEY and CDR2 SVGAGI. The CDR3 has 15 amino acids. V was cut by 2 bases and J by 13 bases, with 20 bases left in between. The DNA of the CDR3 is TGTGCCAGCAGTTACCTCGCCGAGCACCAGGGGAGGCTGTTTTTT. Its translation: CASSYLAEHQGRLFF.

The CDR3 DNA reads as TGTGCCAGCAGCCAAGAGGCGGGGGGGAACTATGGCTACACCTTC. It is translated as CASSQEAGGNYGYTF. The chain joins TRBV3-1 (or the pseudogene TRBV3-2) to TRBJ1-2, with D possibly TRBD1 on 5 matching bases. V lost 0 bases and J 2 bases, leaving 10 bases between the germline ends. Germline loops: CDR1 LGHDT, CDR2 YNNKEL (reference sequence). The CDR3 contains 15 residues.

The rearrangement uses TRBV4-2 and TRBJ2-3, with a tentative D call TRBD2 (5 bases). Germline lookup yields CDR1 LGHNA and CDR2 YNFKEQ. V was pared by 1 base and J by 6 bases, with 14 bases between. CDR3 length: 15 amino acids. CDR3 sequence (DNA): TGTGCCAGCAGCCAAGTGCCACTAGAGGTTGATACGCAGTATTTT. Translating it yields CASSQVPLEVDTQYF.

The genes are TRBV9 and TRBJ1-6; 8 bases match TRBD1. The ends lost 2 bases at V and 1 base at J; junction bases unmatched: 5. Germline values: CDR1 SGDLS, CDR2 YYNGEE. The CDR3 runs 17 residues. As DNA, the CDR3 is TGTGCCAGCAGCGTTGGACAGGGACGATCCTATAATTCACCCCTCCACTTT. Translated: CASSVGQGRSYNSPLHF.

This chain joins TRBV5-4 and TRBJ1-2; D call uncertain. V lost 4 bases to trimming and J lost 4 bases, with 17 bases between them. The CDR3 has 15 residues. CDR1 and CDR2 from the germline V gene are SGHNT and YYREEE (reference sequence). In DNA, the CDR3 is TGTGCCAGCAGCCTCACATCTGATGCTAGCTATGGCTACACCTTC. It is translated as CASSLTSDASYGYTF.

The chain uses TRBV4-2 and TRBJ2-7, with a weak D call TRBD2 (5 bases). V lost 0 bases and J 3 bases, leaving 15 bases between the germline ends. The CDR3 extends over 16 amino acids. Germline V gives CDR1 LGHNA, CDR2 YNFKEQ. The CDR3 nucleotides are TGTGCCAGCAGCCAAGAGGTCGGTCTAGCAAACTACGAGCAGTACTTC. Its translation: CASSQEVGLANYEQYF.

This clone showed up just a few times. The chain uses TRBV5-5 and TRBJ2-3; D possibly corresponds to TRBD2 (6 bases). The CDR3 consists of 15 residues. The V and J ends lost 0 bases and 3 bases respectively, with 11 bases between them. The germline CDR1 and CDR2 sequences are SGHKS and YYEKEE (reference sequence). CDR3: CASSLGLAITDTQYF. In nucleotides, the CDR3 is TGTGCCAGCAGCTTGGGCCTAGCGATAACAGATACGCAGTATTTT. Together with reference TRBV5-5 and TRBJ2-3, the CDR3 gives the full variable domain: DAGVTQSPTHLIKTRGQQVTLRCSPISGHKSVSWYQQVLGQGPQFIFQYYEKEERGRGNFPDRFSARQFPNYSSELNVNALLLGDSALYLCASSLGLAITDTQYFGPGTRLTVL.

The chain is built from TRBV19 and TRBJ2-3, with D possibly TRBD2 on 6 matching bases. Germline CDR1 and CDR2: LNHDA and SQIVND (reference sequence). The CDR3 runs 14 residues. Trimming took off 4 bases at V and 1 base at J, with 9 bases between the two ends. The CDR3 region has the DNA TGTGCCAGTAGTAGCGGGGTCGGCACAGATACGCAGTATTTT. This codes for CASSSGVGTDTQYF.

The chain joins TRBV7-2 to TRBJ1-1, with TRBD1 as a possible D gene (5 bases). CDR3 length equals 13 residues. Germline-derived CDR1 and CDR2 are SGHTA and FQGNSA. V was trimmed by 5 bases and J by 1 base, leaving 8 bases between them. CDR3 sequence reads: CASSHQGNTEAFF. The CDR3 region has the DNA TGTGCCAGCAGCCACCAGGGGAACACTGAAGCTTTCTTT.

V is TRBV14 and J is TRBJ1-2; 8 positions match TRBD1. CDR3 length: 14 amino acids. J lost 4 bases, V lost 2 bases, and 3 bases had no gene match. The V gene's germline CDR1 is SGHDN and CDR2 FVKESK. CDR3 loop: CASSQRGQAYGYTF. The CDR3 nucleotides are TGTGCCAGCAGCCAAAGGGGACAGGCCTATGGCTACACCTTC.

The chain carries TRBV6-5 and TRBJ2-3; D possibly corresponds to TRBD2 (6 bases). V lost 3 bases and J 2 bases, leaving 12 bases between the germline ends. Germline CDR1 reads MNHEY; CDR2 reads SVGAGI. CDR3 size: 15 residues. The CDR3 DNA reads TGTGCCAGCAGTTATGACGGGGGATACACAGATACGCAGTATTTT. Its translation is CASSYDGGYTDTQYF.

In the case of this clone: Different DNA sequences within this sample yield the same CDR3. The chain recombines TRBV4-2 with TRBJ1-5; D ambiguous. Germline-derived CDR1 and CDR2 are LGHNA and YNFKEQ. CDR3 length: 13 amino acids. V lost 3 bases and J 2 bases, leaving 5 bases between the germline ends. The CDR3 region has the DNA TGTGCCAGCAGCCAGAGGGGCAATCAGCCCCAGCATTTT. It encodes CASSQRGNQPQHF.

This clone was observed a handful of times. The DNA of the CDR3 is TGTGCCAGCAGTCGACAGGGGAACACTGAAGCTTTCTTT. Its protein is CASSRQGNTEAFF. The chain recombines TRBV2 with TRBJ1-1; 7 nucleotides agree with TRBD1. The CDR3 is 13 residues long. Per germline, CDR1 SNHLY and CDR2 FYNNEI. J gave up 1 base and V 5 bases, and 1 base lay outside the gene matches. The whole variable domain, filled in from reference TRBV2 and TRBJ1-1, reads EPEVTQTPSHQVTQMGQEVILRCVPISNHLYFYWYRQILGQKVEFLVSFYNNEISEKSEIFDDQFSVERPDGSNFTLKIRSTKLEDSAMYFCASSRQGNTEAFFGQGTRLTVV.

The CDR3 is CASSPGTGDNSPLHF. In DNA form, the CDR3 reads TGCGCCAGCAGCCCCGGGACAGGAGATAATTCACCCCTCCACTTT. The chain employs TRBV5-1 and TRBJ1-6; 8 bases are shared with TRBD1. The CDR3 is 15 residues long. V was clipped by 4 bases and J by 5 bases; unmatched bases: 5. Germline V gives CDR1 SGHRS, CDR2 YFSETQ.

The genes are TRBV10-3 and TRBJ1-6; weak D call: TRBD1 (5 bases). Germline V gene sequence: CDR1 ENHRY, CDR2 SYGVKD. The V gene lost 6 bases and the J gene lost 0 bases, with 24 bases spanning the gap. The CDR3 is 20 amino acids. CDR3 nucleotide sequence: TGTGCCATCAGGGGGTCCTGGGGCCAACAGGAGAGCTCCTATAATTCACCCCTCCACTTT. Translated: CAIRGSWGQQESSYNSPLHF.

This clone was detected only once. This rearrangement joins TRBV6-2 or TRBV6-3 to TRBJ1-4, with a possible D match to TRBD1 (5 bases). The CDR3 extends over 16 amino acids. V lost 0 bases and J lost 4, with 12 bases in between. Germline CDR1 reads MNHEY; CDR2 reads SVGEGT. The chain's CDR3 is CASSYSWGPDNEKLFF. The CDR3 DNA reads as TGTGCCAGCAGTTACTCGTGGGGCCCTGATAATGAAAAACTGTTTTTT.

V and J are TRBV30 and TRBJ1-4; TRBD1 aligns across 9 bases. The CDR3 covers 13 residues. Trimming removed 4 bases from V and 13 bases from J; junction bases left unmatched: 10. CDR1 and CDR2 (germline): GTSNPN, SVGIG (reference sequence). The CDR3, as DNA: TGTGCCTGGACACGGGGACAGGGCGGTGGACTGTTTTTT. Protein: CAWTRGQGGGLFF.

DNA of the CDR3: TGTGCTACAGACTCCGGCCAGGGCTATGGCTACACCTTC. This encodes CATDSGQGYGYTF. This chain links TRBV2 with TRBJ1-2, with a weak D call TRBD1 (5 bases). Germline V gene sequence: CDR1 SNHLY, CDR2 FYNNEI. CDR3 length equals 13 residues.

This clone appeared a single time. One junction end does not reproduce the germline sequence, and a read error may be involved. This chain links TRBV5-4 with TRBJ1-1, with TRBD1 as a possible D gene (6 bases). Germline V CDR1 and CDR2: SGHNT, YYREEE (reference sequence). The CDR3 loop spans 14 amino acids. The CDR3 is CASSLGHTNTEAFF. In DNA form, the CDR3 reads TGTGCCAGCAGTTTGGGACACACGAACACTGAAGCTTTCTTT.

The DNA for the CDR3 is TGTGCCAGCAGCCAAGTCTCGCGGATCTATAATTCACCCCTCCACTTT. Translation gives CASSQVSRIYNSPLHF. The chain links TRBV3-1 (or the pseudogene TRBV3-2) to TRBJ1-6; D gene unclear. Germline V lookup: CDR1 LGHDT, CDR2 YNNKEL (reference sequence). With 1 base removed from V and 3 bases from J, the gap between germline ends came to 10 bases. CDR3 size: 16 residues.

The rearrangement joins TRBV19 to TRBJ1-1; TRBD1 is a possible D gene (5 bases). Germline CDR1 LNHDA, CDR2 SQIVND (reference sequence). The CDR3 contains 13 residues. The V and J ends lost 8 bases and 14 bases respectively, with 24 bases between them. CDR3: CASRKDDSTKLFF. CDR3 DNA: TGTGCCAGTCGGAAAGATGACAGTACCAAGTTGTTCTTT.

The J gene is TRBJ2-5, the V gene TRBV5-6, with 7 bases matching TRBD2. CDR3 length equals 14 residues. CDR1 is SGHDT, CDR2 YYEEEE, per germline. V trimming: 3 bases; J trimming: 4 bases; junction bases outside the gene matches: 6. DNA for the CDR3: TGTGCCAGCAGCTCTATCAGGGAGGGAGAGACCCAGTACTTC. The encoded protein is CASSSIREGETQYF.

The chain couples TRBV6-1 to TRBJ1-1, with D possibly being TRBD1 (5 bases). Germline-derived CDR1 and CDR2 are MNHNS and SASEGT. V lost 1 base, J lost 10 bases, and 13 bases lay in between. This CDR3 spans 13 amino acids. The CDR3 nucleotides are TGTGCCAGCAGTGAAGTGGGGACTTCTTCAGCTTTCTTT. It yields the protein CASSEVGTSSAFF.

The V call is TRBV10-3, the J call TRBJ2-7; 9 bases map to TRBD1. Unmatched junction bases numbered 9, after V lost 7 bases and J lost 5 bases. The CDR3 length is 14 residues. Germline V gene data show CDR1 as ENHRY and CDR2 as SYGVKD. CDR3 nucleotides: TGTGCCATCAACAACCCACAGGGGGCAAACGAGCAGTACTTC. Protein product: CAINNPQGANEQYF.

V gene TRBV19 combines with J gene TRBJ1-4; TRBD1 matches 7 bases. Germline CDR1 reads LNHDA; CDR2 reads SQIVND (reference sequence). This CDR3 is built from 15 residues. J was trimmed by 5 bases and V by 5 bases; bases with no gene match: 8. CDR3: CASSPGQAQNEKLFF. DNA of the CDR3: TGTGCCAGTAGTCCTGGACAGGCCCAAAATGAAAAACTGTTTTTT. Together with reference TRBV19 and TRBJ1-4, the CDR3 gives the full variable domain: DGGITQSPKYLFRKEGQNVTLSCEQNLNHDAMYWYRQDPGQGLRLIYYSQIVNDFQKGDIAEGYSVSREKKESFPLTVTSAQKNPTAFYLCASSPGQAQNEKLFFGSGTQLSVL.

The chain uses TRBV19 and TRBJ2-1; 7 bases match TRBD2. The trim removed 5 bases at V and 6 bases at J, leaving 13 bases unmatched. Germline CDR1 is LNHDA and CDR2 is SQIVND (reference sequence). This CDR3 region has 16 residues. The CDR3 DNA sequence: TGTGCCAGTAGTTCCCCCCACCCGGGGGGACGCAATGAGCAGTTCTTC. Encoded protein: CASSSPHPGGRNEQFF.

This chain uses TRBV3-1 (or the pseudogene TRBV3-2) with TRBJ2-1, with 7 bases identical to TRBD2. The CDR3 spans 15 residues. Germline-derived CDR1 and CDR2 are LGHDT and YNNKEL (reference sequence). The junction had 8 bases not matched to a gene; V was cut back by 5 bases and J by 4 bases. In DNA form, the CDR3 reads TGTGCCAGCAGCTTGTTGGCGGGGGTATACAATGAGCAGTTCTTC. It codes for CASSLLAGVYNEQFF.

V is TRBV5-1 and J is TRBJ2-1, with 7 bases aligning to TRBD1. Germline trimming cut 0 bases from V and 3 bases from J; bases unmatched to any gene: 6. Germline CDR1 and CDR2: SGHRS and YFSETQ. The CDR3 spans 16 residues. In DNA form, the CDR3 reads TGCGCCAGCAGCTTGGCGACAGGGAGCAACTACAATGAGCAGTTCTTC. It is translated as CASSLATGSNYNEQFF.

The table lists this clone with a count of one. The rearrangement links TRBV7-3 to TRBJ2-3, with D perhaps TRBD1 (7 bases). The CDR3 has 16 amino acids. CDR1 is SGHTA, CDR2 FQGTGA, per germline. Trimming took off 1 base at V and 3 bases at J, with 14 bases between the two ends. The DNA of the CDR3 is TGTGCCAGCAGCTTAATAGGGCAGGGGGGAACAGATACGCAGTATTTT. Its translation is CASSLIGQGGTDTQYF.

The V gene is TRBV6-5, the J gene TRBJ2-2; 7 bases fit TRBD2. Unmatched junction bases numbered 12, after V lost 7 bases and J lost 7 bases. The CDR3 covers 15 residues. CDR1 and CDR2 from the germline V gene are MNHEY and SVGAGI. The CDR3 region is CASISRGGFYGELFF. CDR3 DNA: TGTGCCAGCATAAGTCGCGGGGGATTCTACGGGGAGCTGTTTTTT.

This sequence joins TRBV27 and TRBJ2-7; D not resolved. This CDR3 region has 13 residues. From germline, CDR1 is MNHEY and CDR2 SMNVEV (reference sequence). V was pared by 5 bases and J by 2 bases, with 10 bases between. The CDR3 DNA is TGTGCCAGCAGTCCTTTCGGTCCCTACGAGCAGTACTTC. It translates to CASSPFGPYEQYF.